This is a list of T cell receptor beta chains from one sample in a study of OX40 agonist ivuxolimab in advanced cancers. Profiled with immunoSEQ multiplex PCR; TCRdb holds only in-frame clones, not every one. The sample consists of tens of thousands of clones, 74% of them appearing once. Material: CD4+ or CD8+ T cells sorted from blood, obtained in a trial of the OX40 agonist ivuxolimab. The source is an adult with an advanced solid tumor such as melanoma, head and neck, liver or kidney cancer. The CDR3 runs from the conserved cysteine through the conserved F or W. Fields, in order: J gene, V gene, D gene, clone size, CDR3 DNA, CDR3 protein. A D gene is named only where the DNA matches it firmly. Clone size is shown for a subset of rows, as once, few, many or a class of expanded clone.

TRBJ2-3 | TRBV7-6 | NA | once | TGTGCCAGCAGCCGGACCCTTGGAGATACGCAGTATTTT | CASSRTLGDTQYF
TRBJ2-7 | TRBV28 | NA | NA | TGTGCCAGCAGCAGGGCCTACGAGCAGTACTTC | CASSRAYEQYF
TRBJ1-2 | TRBV6-6 | NA | NA | TGTGCCAGCAGTTACGCCACAGGGACCGGCTACACCTTC | CASSYATGTGYTF
TRBJ2-5 | TRBV11-2 | NA | NA | TGTGCCAGCAGCGAGTACGGCAGGAGGGAGACCCAGTACTTC | CASSEYGRRETQYF
TRBJ1-1 | TRBV19 | NA | NA | TGTGCCAGTAGTCGGGGGCAAAAGGCCGAAACTGAAGCTTTCTTT | CASSRGQKAETEAFF
TRBJ1-6 | TRBV19 | NA | NA | TGTGCCAGTAAGAGGGGGAGTTCACCCCTCCACTTT | CASKRGSSPLHF
TRBJ2-7 | TRBV27 | NA | once | TGTGCCAGCAGGGAGCATTTCAGGGAATCATACGAGCAGTACTTC | CASREHFRESYEQYF
TRBJ1-1 | TRBV19 | NA | NA | TGTGCCAGTACCCAAGGTGGTTTCCGGAGGACTGAAGCTTTCTTT | CASTQGGFRRTEAFF
TRBJ2-3 | TRBV19 | NA | few | TGTGCCAGTAGTATAGGGCCCGGGCAGGTCTTACCCTATACGCAGTATTTT | CASSIGPGQVLPYTQYF
TRBJ2-5 | TRBV10-3 | TRBD2 | once | TGTGCCATCAGTCCGAGCGGGGGCGCAAAAGAGACCCAGTACTTC | CAISPSGGAKETQYF
TRBJ2-1 | TRBV2 | NA | few | TGTGCCAGCAGTGAAGGCTATGAGCAGTTCTTC | CASSEGYEQFF
TRBJ1-5 | TRBV27 | NA | NA | TGTGCCAGACGGACAGCTAGCAATCAGCCCCAGCATTTT | CARRTASNQPQHF
TRBJ1-6 | TRBV2 | NA | NA | TGTGCCAGCAGTCAAGGATACTCCTATAATTCACCCCTCCACTTT | CASSQGYSYNSPLHF
TRBJ2-7 | TRBV2 | NA | NA | TGTGCCAGCAGTGAAGTTTCCGTGGGTTTGTACGAGCAGTACTTC | CASSEVSVGLYEQYF
TRBJ2-7 | TRBV5-1 | TRBD1 | NA | TGCGCCAGCAGCTTGGGGGACAGCGCCTACGAGCAGTACTTC | CASSLGDSAYEQYF
TRBJ1-1 | TRBV5-1 | NA | NA | TGCGCCAGCGGGGCGGGGGGCCACACTGAAGCTTTCTTT | CASGAGGHTEAFF
TRBJ2-1 | TRBV4-2 | NA | many | TGTGCCAGCAGCCCCCCCTACAATGAGCAGTTCTTC | CASSPPYNEQFF
TRBJ2-5 | TRBV4-2 | TRBD2 | medium-sized | TGTGCCAGCAGCCAAGTTTCGGGGGGCCAAGAGACCCAGTACTTC | CASSQVSGGQETQYF
TRBJ2-3 | TRBV9 | NA | few | TGTGCCAGCAGCGTGAGTAGCACAGATACGCAGTATTTT | CASSVSSTDTQYF
TRBJ2-5 | TRBV11-2 | TRBD2 | NA | TGTGCCAGCAGCCCCCGGGGAGGTAGCGGGAAGACCCAGTACTTC | CASSPRGGSGKTQYF
TRBJ1-2 | TRBV2 | NA | NA | TGTGCCAGCAGTTTCAACACCCACTATGGCTACACCTTC | CASSFNTHYGYTF
TRBJ2-1 | TRBV19 | NA | NA | TGTGCCAGTAGTATAGGTAGGATCGAGCAGTTCTTC | CASSIGRIEQFF
TRBJ2-3 | TRBV2 | TRBD1 | NA | TGTGCCAGCAAAGACAGGGGGCGTTGGACAGATACGCAGTATTTT | CASKDRGRWTDTQYF
TRBJ1-6 | TRBV5-1 | NA | NA | TGCGCCAGCAGCTTGGCGACAAATCTCAATTCACCCCTCCACTTT | CASSLATNLNSPLHF
TRBJ1-2 | TRBV11-2 | NA | medium-sized | TGTGCCAGCAGCTTGGCCGTCATTGGCTACACCTTC | CASSLAVIGYTF
TRBJ2-5 | TRBV9 | TRBD2 | NA | TGTGCCAGCAGCGTAGATAAATGGTGGCTGGGTAGCGGGGGAGAAGAGACCCAGTACTTC | CASSVDKWWLGSGGEETQYF
TRBJ1-2 | TRBV5-5 | NA | few | TGTGCCAGCAGCTTGACGGTCCTGGGCGGTGGCTACACCTTC | CASSLTVLGGGYTF
TRBJ1-4 | TRBV15 | NA | once | TGTGCCACCAGCAGAGACAGGGGAGCTGAAAAACTGTTTTTT | CATSRDRGAEKLFF
TRBJ1-2 | TRBV6-5 | NA | NA | TGTGCCAGCAGTGGCGGTCTGCTAATGGATGGCTACACCTTC | CASSGGLLMDGYTF
TRBJ1-5 | TRBV28 | NA | NA | TGTGCCAGCAGCTCTGATAGCAATCAGCCCCAGCATTTT | CASSSDSNQPQHF
TRBJ2-4 | TRBV19 | NA | NA | TGTGCCAGTAGTATATTGCCAGGGGCCAAAAACATTCAGTACTTC | CASSILPGAKNIQYF
TRBJ1-1 | TRBV5-6 | NA | NA | TGTGCCAGCAGCTTGTTTGGGGGCGCGGGAATAGTCTCTGAAGCTTTCTTT | CASSLFGGAGIVSEAFF
TRBJ1-2 | TRBV6-1 | NA | NA | TGTGCCAGCAGTGAACGCGTGACAGAACACGGCTACACCTTC | CASSERVTEHGYTF
TRBJ2-1 | TRBV6-6 | NA | NA | TGTGCCAGCTGTGAGACTCAGAGGAATGAGCAGTTCTTC | CASCETQRNEQFF
TRBJ1-5 | TRBV29-1 | NA | NA | TGCAGCGTTGGGTGGTCGGACAAGGGCAATCAGCCCCAGCATTTT | CSVGWSDKGNQPQHF